A single sample is the source of the 28 T cell receptor beta chains below, sequenced in a study of vaccination and CD4 T cells after COVID-19. Documented treatment: approximately 11-day PBMC culture with coronavirus spike peptide pools or control peptides (ViraFEST assay). According to the study, CD4+ T cells from the unexposed donor were gathered ahead of the COVID-19 pandemic (2011-2018). Sequencing of the DNA from cultured CD4+ T cells was carried out with the Oncomine TCR Beta short-read assay. TCRdb fed the PCR reads into MiXCR, producing one record per CDR3 protein. The sample has approximately 9,200 distinct CDR3 sequences, 35% to 40% seen once; the top ten hold roughly 12%. The antigens of these receptors remain unknown. Input material: CD4+ T cells from blood, cultured in vitro. These receptors all stem from a human donor in good health.

The J gene is TRBJ1-2, the V gene TRBV5-5; 9 bases align to TRBD1. Germline-derived CDR1 and CDR2 are SGHKS and YYEKEE (reference sequence). The CDR3 is made up of 16 amino acids. Trimming took 4 bases from V and 5 from J; bases not matched to a gene: 12. Here the CDR3 reads CASSQSGTGKLYGYTF. CDR3 nucleotides: TGTGCCAGCAGCCAATCTGGGACAGGGAAATTATATGGCTACACCTTC.

In this sample, this clonotype turned up a few times. The rearrangement joins TRBV12-3 or TRBV12-4 to TRBJ1-2; D is ambiguous. The V gene lost 1 base and the J gene lost 6 bases, with 6 bases spanning the gap. The CDR3 has 12 residues. CDR3 in amino acids: CASSLGGNGYTF. The CDR3 nucleotides read TGTGCCAGCAGTTTAGGGGGAAATGGCTACACCTTC.

The chain links TRBV6-1 to TRBJ2-5; 9 bases fit TRBD2. This CDR3 has 16 residues. Germline CDR1 MNHNS, CDR2 SASEGT. The junction had 7 bases not matched to a gene; V was cut back by 0 bases and J by 5 bases. The CDR3 is CASSEADLAGAETQYF. The CDR3 DNA reads as TGTGCCAGCAGTGAAGCGGATTTAGCGGGAGCGGAGACCCAGTACTTC.

This clonotype appeared a few times. V is TRBV6-2 or TRBV6-3 and J is TRBJ2-3; D is ambiguous. The CDR3 runs to 14 residues. Germline V lookup: CDR1 MNHEY, CDR2 SVGEGT. Deletions cut 8 bases from V and 6 bases from J, with 18 bases between. The CDR3 nucleotides are TGTGCCAGCGGACCAATAACATTAGGCGATACGCAGTATTTT. Residues: CASGPITLGDTQYF.

This clonotype has only a few counts. This chain connects TRBV20-1 to TRBJ2-3; unclear D gene. From germline, CDR1 is DFQATT and CDR2 SNEGSKA (reference sequence). V gave up 4 bases and J gave up 8 bases, with 16 bases separating them. This CDR3 comprises 13 residues. CDR3 region: CSATTTTGGTQYF. The CDR3 nucleotides are TGCAGTGCTACTACGACCACCGGCGGTACGCAGTATTTT.

CDR3 in amino acids: CSVEGAGTEAFF. Here the CDR3 DNA reads TGCAGCGTTGAAGGGGCTGGGACTGAAGCTTTCTTT. The genes are TRBV29-1 and TRBJ1-1, with D hard to call. CDR1 SQVTM and CDR2 ANQGSEA come from the germline V gene. The CDR3 extends over 12 amino acids. Trimming took 1 base from V and 5 from J, leaving 8 bases between them.

This clonotype has more than one count but fewer than ten. The V gene is TRBV15, the J gene TRBJ2-1; 7 nucleotides align to TRBD2. V was clipped by 0 bases and J by 7 bases; unmatched bases: 6. The CDR3 runs 15 residues. Germline assignment: CDR1 LNHNV and CDR2 YYDKDF (reference sequence). CDR3 DNA sequence: TGTGCCACCAGCAGAGATGGGCTAGCGGAAAATGAGCAGTTCTTC. This gives the protein CATSRDGLAENEQFF.

This clonotype was seen a handful of times. The V and J genes are TRBV7-2 and TRBJ1-2; weak D call: TRBD1 (6 bases). Per germline, CDR1 SGHTA and CDR2 FQGNSA. This CDR3 region has 14 residues. Trimming pared 3 bases from V and 6 bases from J, leaving 14 bases between. The CDR3 is CASSFRGGPDGYTF. CDR3 DNA sequence: TGTGCCAGCAGCTTTAGGGGGGGCCCGGATGGCTACACCTTC. Complete variable domain (other parts from reference TRBV7-2 and TRBJ1-2): GAGVSQSPSNKVTEKGKDVELRCDPISGHTALYWYRQSLGQGLEFLIYFQGNSAPDKSGLPSDRFSAERTGGSVSTLTIQRTQQEDSAVYLCASSFRGGPDGYTFGSGTRLTVV.

This clonotype was seen more than once but under ten times. The J gene is TRBJ1-1, the V gene TRBV6-1; D gene unclear. The CDR3 has 13 amino acids. The V gene lost 10 bases and the J gene lost 0 bases, with 12 bases spanning the gap. Looked up from germline, CDR1 is MNHNS and CDR2 is SASEGT. The CDR3 region has the DNA TGTGCCACCCAAGGGTCTGTGAACACTGAAGCTTTCTTT. This translates into CATQGSVNTEAFF.

V usage is TRBV2 and J usage is TRBJ1-1; 9 bases line up with TRBD1. Germline assignment: CDR1 SNHLY and CDR2 FYNNEI. The CDR3 is 15 residues long. Trimming removed 7 bases from V and 5 bases from J; junction bases left unmatched: 11. CDR3 in amino acids: CASTRWGTGTTEAFF. The CDR3 coding sequence is TGTGCCAGCACCAGATGGGGGACAGGGACTACTGAAGCTTTCTTT. The whole variable domain, filled in from reference TRBV2 and TRBJ1-1, reads EPEVTQTPSHQVTQMGQEVILRCVPISNHLYFYWYRQILGQKVEFLVSFYNNEISEKSEIFDDQFSVERPDGSNFTLKIRSTKLEDSAMYFCASTRWGTGTTEAFFGQGTRLTVV.

This rearrangement joins TRBV7-7 to TRBJ2-1, with TRBD1 identical over 9 bases. There are 16 residues in the CDR3. Per the germline V gene, CDR1 is SSHAT and CDR2 is FNYEAQ (reference sequence). Trimming cost V 6 bases and J 5 bases; bases outside gene matches: 11. CDR3 amino acids: CASSRGGGQGNNEQFF. CDR3 coding DNA: TGTGCCAGCAGTCGCGGCGGGGGACAGGGAAACAATGAGCAGTTCTTC.

The rearrangement uses TRBV6-1 and TRBJ1-5, with 7 bases fitting TRBD1. The trim removed 3 bases at V and 4 bases at J, leaving 3 bases unmatched. This CDR3 is 14 amino acids long. Germline lookup yields CDR1 MNHNS and CDR2 SASEGT. The CDR3 is CASSEGRGNQPQHF. The CDR3 DNA sequence: TGTGCCAGCAGTGAGGGCAGGGGGAATCAGCCCCAGCATTTT.

This sequence joins TRBV25-1 and TRBJ2-1; 11 positions agree with TRBD2. Trimming cost V 3 bases and J 13 bases; bases outside gene matches: 8. The CDR3 spans 14 residues. Germline loops: CDR1 MGHDK, CDR2 SYGVNS. CDR3 amino acids: CASSDLFLAGGQFF. The DNA of the CDR3 is TGTGCCAGCAGTGACCTCTTCCTAGCGGGAGGTCAGTTCTTC.

The rearrangement links TRBV24-1 to TRBJ2-3; 9 positions match TRBD2. J lost 5 bases, V lost 9 bases, and 5 bases had no gene match. CDR1 and CDR2 (germline): KGHDR, SFDVKD. The CDR3 is 13 residues long. For the CDR3, the DNA is TGTGCCACCTCCATAGCGGGAGTAGATACGCAGTATTTT. Residues: CATSIAGVDTQYF.

The V and J genes are TRBV2 and TRBJ1-3, with 8 bases matching TRBD1. V lost 3 bases, J lost 2 bases, and 0 bases stayed unmatched. The CDR3 length is 14 residues. From germline, CDR1 is SNHLY and CDR2 FYNNEI. The CDR3 protein is CASSEDRAGNTIYF. The DNA for the CDR3 is TGTGCCAGCAGTGAGGACAGGGCTGGAAACACCATATATTTT.

This clonotype has a handful of counts. The chain uses TRBV5-4 and TRBJ1-2, with TRBD1 matching over 7 bases. V shed 4 bases and J 8 bases; nucleotides not matched to a gene: 8. Germline V CDR1 and CDR2: SGHNT, YYREEE (reference sequence). This CDR3 region has 13 residues. CDR3 sequence reads: CASSVDRVQGYTF. CDR3 bases: TGTGCCAGCAGCGTCGACAGGGTACAGGGCTACACCTTC.

V is TRBV7-9 and J is TRBJ2-3, with TRBD1 identical over 7 bases. Trimming removed 5 bases from V and 2 bases from J; junction bases left unmatched: 4. CDR1 and CDR2 (germline): SEHNR, FQNEAQ (reference sequence). This CDR3 contains 14 residues. The CDR3 region has the DNA TGTGCCAGCAGCCCCGGGACAGACACAGATACGCAGTATTTT. Its protein product is CASSPGTDTDTQYF.

The chain couples TRBV20-1 to TRBJ2-1; D is perhaps TRBD2 (7 bases). Germline values: CDR1 DFQATT, CDR2 SNEGSKA (reference sequence). The V end was cut by 6 bases, the J end by 5 bases, with 14 bases between. The CDR3 has 13 amino acids. As DNA, the CDR3 is TGCAGTGCCAGACGGGGGGCCGACAATGAGCAGTTCTTC. Its protein product is CSARRGADNEQFF.

The chain links TRBV20-1 to TRBJ2-3; D not resolved. CDR3 length equals 13 residues. V dropped 5 bases and J dropped 2 bases, with 11 bases sitting between them. Germline-derived CDR1 and CDR2 are DFQATT and SNEGSKA (reference sequence). The CDR3 region is CSASDTHTDTQYF. Written as DNA, the CDR3 is TGCAGTGCTTCTGACACTCACACAGATACGCAGTATTTT.

This chain joins TRBV5-1 and TRBJ2-3; no reliable D call. The CDR3 runs 14 residues. Germline CDR1 reads SGHRS; CDR2 reads YFSETQ. Trimming removed 9 bases at V and 5 bases at J, with 19 bases between. The CDR3 protein is CANRLVGDGDTQYF. The DNA of the CDR3 is TGCGCCAACCGCTTGGTTGGGGATGGAGATACGCAGTATTTT. The entire variable domain, with the rest obtained from reference TRBV5-1 and TRBJ2-3, is as follows: KAGVTQTPRYLIKTRGQQVTLSCSPISGHRSVSWYQQTPGQGLQFLFEYFSETQRNKGNFPGRFSGRQFSNSRSEMNVSTLELGDSALYLCANRLVGDGDTQYFGPGTRLTVL.

V is TRBV12-3 or TRBV12-4 and J is TRBJ1-5; 8 bases align to TRBD1. This CDR3 is 15 amino acids long. Trimming cost V 6 bases and J 1 base; bases outside gene matches: 5. CDR3 in amino acids: CASSPTGESNQPQHF. CDR3 nucleotides: TGTGCCAGCAGCCCGACAGGGGAAAGCAATCAGCCCCAGCATTTT.

The chain combines TRBV20-1 with TRBJ1-1; D call uncertain. Trimming pared 5 bases from V and 1 base from J, leaving 5 bases between. Germline V gene data show CDR1 as DFQATT and CDR2 as SNEGSKA (reference sequence). The CDR3 is 11 residues long. Written as DNA, the CDR3 is TGCAGTGCTCAAGGGAACACTGAAGCTTTCTTT. Encoded protein: CSAQGNTEAFF.

The DNA for the CDR3 is TGCAGTGCTAGAGCCACCCCAGGGGCTCCTTCGACCTATGGCTACACCTTC. This gives the protein CSARATPGAPSTYGYTF. V gene TRBV20-1 combines with J gene TRBJ1-2; the D gene is possibly TRBD1 (6 bases). CDR3 length: 17 residues. V was pared by 1 base and J by 4 bases, with 22 bases between. Germline loops: CDR1 DFQATT, CDR2 SNEGSKA (reference sequence).

This clonotype has a handful of counts. In DNA form, the CDR3 reads TGTGCCAGCAGTTCCTCGAGGGTTGAGCAGTTCTTC. This sequence encodes CASSSSRVEQFF. The chain uses TRBV28 and TRBJ2-1; TRBD2 is a possible D gene (5 bases). CDR1 is MDHEN, CDR2 SYDVKM, per germline. The CDR3 contains 12 residues. Trimming left V 4 bases short and J 9 bases short, with 10 bases between.

The V gene is TRBV6-5, the J gene TRBJ1-5; D might be TRBD1 (5 bases). The V gene lost 4 bases and the J gene lost 7 bases, with 11 bases spanning the gap. Germline V gene data show CDR1 as MNHEY and CDR2 as SVGAGI. This CDR3 is built from 13 residues. This CDR3 reads CASSSGYKQPQHF. CDR3 DNA sequence: TGTGCCAGCAGTTCAGGGTATAAACAGCCCCAGCATTTT.

The gene calls are TRBV28 and TRBJ2-7, with 7 bases matching TRBD2. After removal of 3 bases from V and 6 bases from J, the junction contained 17 bases not matched to a gene. CDR3 size: 17 residues. CDR1 and CDR2 from the germline V gene are MDHEN and SYDVKM. CDR3 residues: CASSLASGPGGYREQYF. DNA of the CDR3: TGTGCCAGCAGTTTGGCCTCGGGCCCCGGGGGGTACCGCGAGCAGTACTTC.

Concerning this clonotype itself: Germline and junction disagree at one end, which may indicate a read error. The chain couples TRBV27 to TRBJ2-1; 9 bases align to TRBD2. The CDR3 has 15 amino acids. Germline V gene data show CDR1 as MNHEY and CDR2 as SMNVEV (reference sequence). In nucleotides, the CDR3 is TGTACCAGCAGTGAGCTAGCGGGAACCTACAATGAGCAGTTCTTC. Amino acid sequence: CTSSELAGTYNEQFF.

This clonotype occurred a few times. The chain joins TRBV6-1 to TRBJ2-1; tentative D call: TRBD2 (5 bases). CDR1 and CDR2 from the germline V gene are MNHNS and SASEGT. The CDR3 extends over 13 amino acids. Between the trimmed V and J ends, which lost 6 bases and 6 bases, there was a span of 12 bases. CDR3 bases: TGTGCCAGCAGGAGGGCGGGCCCCAATGAGCAGTTCTTC. This translates into CASRRAGPNEQFF.